Ten or more counts support the clone carrying this TCR beta chain. Its antigen is still unknown. The data originate from a study of CD8+ T cells in alopecia areata. General study points: Whereas mice showed it more clearly, TCR sharing across patients was murkier, possibly because of HLA. During tofacitinib treatment, many expanded lesional clones remained in scalp and blood. Compared with normal scalp, lesional scalp had higher clonality and more expanded CD8+ clones.

Germline-derived CDR1 and CDR2 are SEHNR and FQNEAQ (reference sequence). Trimming left V 5 bases short and J 11 bases short, with 22 bases between. The CDR3 totals 15 residues. In each case, RNA was isolated and then reverse transcribed into cDNA as the sequencing template. Clones were read by immunoSEQ multiplex PCR, and TCRdb kept only the in-frame ones, dropping some. This table has 200,000 to 250,000 clones, 55% to 70% appearing once. The sample's treatment: oral pan-JAK inhibitor, 5-10 mg twice daily. Sorted out of PBMCs were CD4+ T cells and CD8+ T cells. This receptor was obtained from a human donor with alopecia areata. This chain uses TRBV7-9 with TRBJ2-1, with a tentative D call TRBD2 (7 bases). Here the sequenced sample was CD4+ T cells sorted from blood, taken at week 4, from a patient treated with tofacitinib. CDR3 in amino acids: CASSPSASGQLKQFF. In nucleotides, the CDR3 is TGTGCCAGCAGCCCGTCGGCTAGCGGACAGCTAAAGCAGTTCTTC.